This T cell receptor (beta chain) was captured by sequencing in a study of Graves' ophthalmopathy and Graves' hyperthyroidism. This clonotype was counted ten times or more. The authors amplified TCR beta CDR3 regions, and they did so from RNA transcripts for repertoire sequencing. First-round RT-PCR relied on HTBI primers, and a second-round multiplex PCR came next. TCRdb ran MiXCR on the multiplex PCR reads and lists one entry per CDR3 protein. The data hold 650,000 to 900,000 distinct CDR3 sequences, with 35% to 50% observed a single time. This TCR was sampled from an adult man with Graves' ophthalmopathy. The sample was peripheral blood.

The CDR3 here is CASSLASGRNEAFF. For the CDR3, the DNA is TGTGCCAGCAGCTTAGCGTCGGGACGAAATGAAGCTTTCTTT. The J gene is TRBJ1-1, the V gene TRBV11-2; TRBD1 is a possible D gene (5 bases). The CDR3 loop spans 14 amino acids. V was clipped by 1 base and J by 7 bases, with 13 bases between them. Germline V CDR1 and CDR2: SGHAT, FQNNGV.